This TCR beta chain is drawn from a study of blood T cell repertoires in COVID-19. Donors were grouped by their self-reported clinical history. Germline V gene data show CDR1 as MNHEY and CDR2 as SMNVEV (reference sequence). V was trimmed by 0 bases and J by 8 bases, leaving 13 bases between them. This CDR3 is built from 15 residues. Generated by immunoSEQ multiplex PCR, the TCRdb table keeps only in-frame clones and is missing some. The sample includes about 170,000 clones, roughly 85% of them seen just once. Sequenced sample: PBMCs or T cells enriched from blood (not recorded which). This rearrangement joins TRBV27 to TRBJ1-4; D is perhaps TRBD1 (5 bases). This TCR was sampled from a woman in her 70s in a cohort exposed to, infected with or recovered from COVID-19 (not recorded which). The CDR3 reads CASSLSAGGWEKLFF. CDR3 DNA sequence: TGTGCCAGCAGTTTATCTGCGGGGGGTTGGGAAAAACTGTTTTTT.